The 10 T cell receptor beta chains given below trace back to one sample, sequenced in a study of beta chain features in type 1 diabetes. Every bit of the isolated RNA underwent reverse transcription, so sequencing read expressed TCRB transcripts. The repertoire was sequenced with immunoSEQ multiplex PCR; TCRdb's copy has only in-frame clones and lacks some. This repertoire shows 620,000 or so clones, around a sixth found once; its top ten account for more than 0.08%. What was sequenced was naive CD4+ T cells from blood. Receptors were obtained from a man aged 18 to 29 in good health.

There are a few counts of this clone. V usage is TRBV28 and J usage is TRBJ2-3; D remains unclear. Germline CDR1 and CDR2: MDHEN and SYDVKM. This CDR3 contains 15 residues. Trimming removed 4 bases at V and 0 bases at J, with 11 bases between. The DNA of the CDR3 is TGTGCCAGCAGTTCCAACATATTTAGCACAGATACGCAGTATTTT. Its translation is CASSSNIFSTDTQYF.

The chain couples TRBV19 to TRBJ2-2; D might be TRBD1 (5 bases). Trimming left V 8 bases short and J 1 base short, with 14 bases between. CDR1 and CDR2 from the germline V gene are LNHDA and SQIVND (reference sequence). This CDR3 comprises 15 residues. The CDR3 nucleotides read TGTGCCAGTTGGGTACCAGGGCTGAACACCGGGGAGCTGTTTTTT. Translated, it gives CASWVPGLNTGELFF.

This clone has more than one count but fewer than ten. This sequence joins TRBV25-1 and TRBJ1-2; 8 bases match TRBD1. V shed 3 bases and J 8 bases; nucleotides not matched to a gene: 2. CDR1 MGHDK and CDR2 SYGVNS come from the germline V gene. The CDR3 is 12 amino acids. The DNA for the CDR3 is TGTGCCAGCAGTGACAGGGGGCGAGGCTACACCTTC. It yields the protein CASSDRGRGYTF.

This clone was found a few times. The rearrangement uses TRBV6-5 and TRBJ1-1; the D is unclear. This CDR3 spans 15 amino acids. V gave up 10 bases and J gave up 0 bases, with 18 bases separating them. Looked up from germline, CDR1 is MNHEY and CDR2 is SVGAGI. The CDR3 nucleotides are TGTGCCACCACGCGGACGTTTGATATGAACACTGAAGCTTTCTTT. This codes for CATTRTFDMNTEAFF.

This clone was observed a handful of times. V and J are TRBV7-9 and TRBJ2-3; TRBD1 matches 8 bases. This CDR3 is 13 amino acids long. Germline trimming cut 5 bases from V and 4 bases from J; bases unmatched to any gene: 2. Germline values: CDR1 SEHNR, CDR2 FQNEAQ (reference sequence). The CDR3 DNA reads as TGTGCCAGCAGCCAGACAGGGGCAGATACGCAGTATTTT. Translating gives CASSQTGADTQYF.

This rearrangement joins TRBV7-9 to TRBJ1-6, with TRBD1 identical over 9 bases. Germline V lookup: CDR1 SEHNR, CDR2 FQNEAQ (reference sequence). V lost 5 bases to trimming and J lost 6 bases; unmatched junction nucleotides: 14. The CDR3 runs to 18 residues. The CDR3 is CASSPGTGRPIINSPLHF. CDR3 bases: TGTGCCAGCAGCCCTGGGACAGGGCGCCCCATCATTAATTCACCCCTCCACTTT.

The table lists this clone with many counts. The chain employs TRBV15 and TRBJ2-7; TRBD1 matches 8 bases. Per the germline V gene, CDR1 is LNHNV and CDR2 is YYDKDF (reference sequence). The CDR3 loop spans 14 amino acids. Trimming at V came to 5 bases and at J to 4 bases, leaving 7 bases not matched to a gene. The CDR3 bases are TGTGCCACCAGCCCGGACAGGGTACGGTACGAGCAGTACTTC. This translates into CATSPDRVRYEQYF.

This clone was seen a few times. The V and J genes are TRBV19 and TRBJ2-7; no firm D call. The CDR3 loop spans 15 amino acids. Germline V gene lookup returns CDR1 LNHDA and CDR2 SQIVND (reference sequence). Trimming removed 8 bases from V and 2 bases from J, with 19 bases in between. The CDR3 region is CASALVETPAYEQYF. The CDR3 coding sequence is TGTGCCAGTGCGCTCGTGGAGACTCCCGCCTACGAGCAGTACTTC.

Comment on this clone: Because it lacks the conserved phenylalanine or tryptophan at the end, this CDR3 is likely a read error. It is unclear where the CDR3 begins or ends on the DNA, so no DNA is shown, and the CDR3 is as TCRdb lists it. V and J are TRBV27 and TRBJ2-7; the table's TRBD2 call for D was not verified on the DNA. Germline V gene sequence: CDR1 MNHEY, CDR2 SMNVEV (reference sequence). The CDR3 has 9 residues if both end residues are counted. CDR3 sequence: CATPNGGAL.

The chain is built from TRBV28 and TRBJ1-4, with TRBD1 matching over 8 bases. Germline-derived CDR1 and CDR2 are MDHEN and SYDVKM. The CDR3 is 15 amino acids. Trimming removed 2 bases from V and 8 bases from J; junction bases left unmatched: 7. The CDR3 is CASSLRDRIREKLFF. The CDR3 coding sequence is TGTGCCAGCAGTTTAAGGGACAGGATCCGAGAAAAACTGTTTTTT.